This is a list of T cell receptor beta chains from one sample in a study of T cells expressing NK-cell markers. TCRdb re-called the 5' RACE reads, yielding one record per CDR3 amino acid sequence without DNA. The sample data list a few hundred thousand distinct CDR3 sequences. Source material: blood T cells: a sorted CD56 or NKG2C T cell subset, CD4+ or CD8+ T cells, or bulk PBMC T cells (not recorded which). These receptors were obtained from a man between 18 and 35 years old in good health. The CDR3 runs from the conserved cysteine through the conserved F or W. Each record gives: J gene, V gene, CDR3 protein.

TRBJ2-1,TRBV14,CASSQERGEQFF
TRBJ1-1,TRBV27,CASRDVQGWNTEAFF
TRBJ1-2,TRBV5-5,CASSLLPRTSYGYTF
TRBJ1-2,TRBV20-1,CSAVIPGRNNYGYTF
TRBJ2-5,TRBV5-1,CASRSTSGSRETQYF
TRBJ2-1,TRBV28,CASSRRLAGASNEQFF
TRBJ2-3,TRBV10-3,CAISESRSPGDTQYF
TRBJ1-5,TRBV20-1,CSARGRGSSNQPQHF
TRBJ2-3,TRBV7-9,CASSPLWGQGSTDTQYF
TRBJ2-6,TRBV7-2,CASSLSGAGANVLTF
TRBJ2-1,TRBV3-1,CASSQSLAEEQFF
TRBJ2-3,TRBV6-4,CASSVTGEVGTQYF
TRBJ2-5,TRBV29-1,CSVDPGGTVQETQYF
TRBJ2-5,TRBV25-1,CASSDPGLVETQYF
TRBJ2-7,TRBV20-1,CSARNWRLDEQYF
TRBJ1-1,TRBV9,CASSPDVPKAFF
TRBJ2-1,TRBV11-2,CASSAPGNEQFF
TRBJ2-5,TRBV2,CASSDLGLAGGLETQYF
TRBJ1-1,TRBV27,CASSYQGQGSTEAFF
TRBJ2-2,TRBV2,CASSEVEAGNTGELFF
TRBJ1-6,TRBV12-3/TRBV12-4,CASSITGGSYNSPLHF
TRBJ2-7,TRBV7-2,CASSSPRYEQYF
TRBJ1-2,TRBV7-9,CASSPFGEAGQVGYTF
TRBJ2-5,TRBV5-1,CASSEGWRGGQETQYF
TRBJ2-1,TRBV20-1,CSARVGSSAPNEQFF
TRBJ2-1,TRBV13,CASSLGTVEIYNEQFF
TRBJ2-2,TRBV2,CASSGPLAGTGELFF
TRBJ2-7,TRBV4-3,CASSLLAGQYSYEQYF
TRBJ2-7,TRBV24-1,CATSDPPGPPYEQYF
TRBJ1-5,TRBV25-1,CASAGQISNQPQHF
TRBJ1-1,TRBV7-8,CASSSRSQAANTEAFF
TRBJ1-5,TRBV7-2,CASSLGVKQPQHF